Listed below are T cell receptor beta chains from one sample, sequenced in a study of T cell responses to AZD1222 COVID-19 vaccine. The assay was immunoSEQ multiplex PCR, and TCRdb's table has in-frame clones only and misses some. The sample includes under 50,000 clones, roughly 75% of them seen just once. The sample in question was peripheral blood, obtained 28 days after the second dose of the MenACWY control vaccine. These receptors originate from an adult who received the MenACWY meningococcal vaccine as a control. Each CDR3 is given with its conserved first and last residue. Only some rows state a clone size, as once, few, many or a class for expanded clones.

size: -
V: TRBV5-1
CDR3: CASSFEPGVSYEQYF

size: -
V: TRBV19
CDR3: CASRGQGKGQPQHF

size: -
V: TRBV7-9
CDR3: CASSVQTGGRSEAFF

size: -
V: TRBV30
CDR3: CALRPGGEKLFF

size: -
V: TRBV30
CDR3: CAWSHYTF

size: -
V: TRBV3-1/TRBV3-2
CDR3: CASSQGGGSPLHF

size: -
V: TRBV5-1
CDR3: CASSYELGTGNYGYTF

size: once
V: TRBV2
CDR3: CASKDRVGETQYF

size: -
V: TRBV30
CDR3: CAWSVGLLTEAGNTIYF

size: few
V: TRBV5-1
CDR3: CASSLLGDMGEKLFF

size: few
V: TRBV10-3
CDR3: CAISGTSGRPYEQYF

size: -
V: TRBV2
CDR3: CASSLNEQFF

size: -
V: TRBV19
CDR3: CASSAGLAYEQYF

size: -
V: TRBV3-1/TRBV3-2
CDR3: CASSRSKTSGTADTQYF

size: many
V: TRBV21-1
CDR3: CASSKVPGTDHEQYF

size: -
V: TRBV7-7
CDR3: CASSLGTEKQVEAFF

size: once
V: TRBV2
CDR3: CASTPAGSVGAFF

size: medium-sized
V: TRBV10-3
CDR3: CAIRNGTGYNSPLHF

size: -
V: TRBV28
CDR3: CASSGGLANYGYTF

size: -
V: TRBV7-9
CDR3: CASSFNSLGGRETQYF

size: -
V: TRBV10-3
CDR3: CAIWTGDYGYTF

size: -
V: TRBV7-8
CDR3: CASSSNTDTQYF

size: -
V: TRBV10-3
CDR3: CAISEPRQGIENTEAFF

size: -
V: TRBV28
CDR3: CASSQGAPVGGMQYF

size: few
V: TRBV5-6
CDR3: CASSLFLNEQFF

size: -
V: TRBV29-1
CDR3: CSVAQGIRDEQYF

size: -
V: TRBV27
CDR3: CASSPYSSNQPQHF

size: few
V: TRBV14
CDR3: CASSQDPASSGNTIYF

size: -
V: TRBV28
CDR3: CASSYIGGSNTEAFF

size: -
V: TRBV5-6
CDR3: CASSSGTLNTEAFF

size: -
V: TRBV30
CDR3: CAWRLSGHEQYF

size: -
V: TRBV2
CDR3: CASSLRTVNTEAFF

size: -
V: TRBV28
CDR3: CASSSQIRGQPQHF

size: -
V: TRBV7-9
CDR3: CASSFGTDTQYF

size: -
V: TRBV3-1/TRBV3-2
CDR3: CASSQDGSETNEAFF

size: -
V: TRBV6-5
CDR3: CASTEQTGGFQPQHF

size: -
V: TRBV30
CDR3: CAWDRLAGGGETQYF

size: -
V: TRBV11-2
CDR3: CASSLGPENEKLFF

size: -
V: TRBV27
CDR3: CASSLSGRTGDSYNSPLHF

size: -
V: TRBV7-9
CDR3: CASSGRMGLNTEAFF

size: once
V: TRBV16
CDR3: CASSNRERREKLFF

size: -
V: TRBV19
CDR3: CASKVGGTANSPLHF

size: -
V: TRBV7-8
CDR3: CASSLNRDSFSGANVLTF

size: once
V: TRBV21-1
CDR3: CASSRITGDGYTF

size: -
V: TRBV29-1
CDR3: CSGGQGATDTQYF

size: once
V: TRBV6-1
CDR3: CASSGAGGEYGELFF

size: -
V: TRBV9
CDR3: CASSVSGVSTDTQYF

size: -
V: TRBV6-5
CDR3: CASSYSYSGVYNEQFF

size: -
V: TRBV28
CDR3: CASRRRDSYNEQFF

size: -
V: TRBV21-1
CDR3: CASGAGDKGGSQPQHF

size: -
V: TRBV30
CDR3: CAWSVSIAGELFF

size: -
V: TRBV13
CDR3: CASSSQGNYGYTF

size: -
V: TRBV19
CDR3: CASSIRGHNQPQHF

size: -
V: TRBV5-4
CDR3: CASSSPGALNTGELFF

size: few
V: TRBV27
CDR3: CASSLRGGLGGYTF

size: once
V: TRBV5-6
CDR3: CASSLTGQSPEKLFF

size: few
V: TRBV14
CDR3: CASSQLSGVSYNEQFF

size: -
V: TRBV5-5
CDR3: CASSLTVDLFGYTF